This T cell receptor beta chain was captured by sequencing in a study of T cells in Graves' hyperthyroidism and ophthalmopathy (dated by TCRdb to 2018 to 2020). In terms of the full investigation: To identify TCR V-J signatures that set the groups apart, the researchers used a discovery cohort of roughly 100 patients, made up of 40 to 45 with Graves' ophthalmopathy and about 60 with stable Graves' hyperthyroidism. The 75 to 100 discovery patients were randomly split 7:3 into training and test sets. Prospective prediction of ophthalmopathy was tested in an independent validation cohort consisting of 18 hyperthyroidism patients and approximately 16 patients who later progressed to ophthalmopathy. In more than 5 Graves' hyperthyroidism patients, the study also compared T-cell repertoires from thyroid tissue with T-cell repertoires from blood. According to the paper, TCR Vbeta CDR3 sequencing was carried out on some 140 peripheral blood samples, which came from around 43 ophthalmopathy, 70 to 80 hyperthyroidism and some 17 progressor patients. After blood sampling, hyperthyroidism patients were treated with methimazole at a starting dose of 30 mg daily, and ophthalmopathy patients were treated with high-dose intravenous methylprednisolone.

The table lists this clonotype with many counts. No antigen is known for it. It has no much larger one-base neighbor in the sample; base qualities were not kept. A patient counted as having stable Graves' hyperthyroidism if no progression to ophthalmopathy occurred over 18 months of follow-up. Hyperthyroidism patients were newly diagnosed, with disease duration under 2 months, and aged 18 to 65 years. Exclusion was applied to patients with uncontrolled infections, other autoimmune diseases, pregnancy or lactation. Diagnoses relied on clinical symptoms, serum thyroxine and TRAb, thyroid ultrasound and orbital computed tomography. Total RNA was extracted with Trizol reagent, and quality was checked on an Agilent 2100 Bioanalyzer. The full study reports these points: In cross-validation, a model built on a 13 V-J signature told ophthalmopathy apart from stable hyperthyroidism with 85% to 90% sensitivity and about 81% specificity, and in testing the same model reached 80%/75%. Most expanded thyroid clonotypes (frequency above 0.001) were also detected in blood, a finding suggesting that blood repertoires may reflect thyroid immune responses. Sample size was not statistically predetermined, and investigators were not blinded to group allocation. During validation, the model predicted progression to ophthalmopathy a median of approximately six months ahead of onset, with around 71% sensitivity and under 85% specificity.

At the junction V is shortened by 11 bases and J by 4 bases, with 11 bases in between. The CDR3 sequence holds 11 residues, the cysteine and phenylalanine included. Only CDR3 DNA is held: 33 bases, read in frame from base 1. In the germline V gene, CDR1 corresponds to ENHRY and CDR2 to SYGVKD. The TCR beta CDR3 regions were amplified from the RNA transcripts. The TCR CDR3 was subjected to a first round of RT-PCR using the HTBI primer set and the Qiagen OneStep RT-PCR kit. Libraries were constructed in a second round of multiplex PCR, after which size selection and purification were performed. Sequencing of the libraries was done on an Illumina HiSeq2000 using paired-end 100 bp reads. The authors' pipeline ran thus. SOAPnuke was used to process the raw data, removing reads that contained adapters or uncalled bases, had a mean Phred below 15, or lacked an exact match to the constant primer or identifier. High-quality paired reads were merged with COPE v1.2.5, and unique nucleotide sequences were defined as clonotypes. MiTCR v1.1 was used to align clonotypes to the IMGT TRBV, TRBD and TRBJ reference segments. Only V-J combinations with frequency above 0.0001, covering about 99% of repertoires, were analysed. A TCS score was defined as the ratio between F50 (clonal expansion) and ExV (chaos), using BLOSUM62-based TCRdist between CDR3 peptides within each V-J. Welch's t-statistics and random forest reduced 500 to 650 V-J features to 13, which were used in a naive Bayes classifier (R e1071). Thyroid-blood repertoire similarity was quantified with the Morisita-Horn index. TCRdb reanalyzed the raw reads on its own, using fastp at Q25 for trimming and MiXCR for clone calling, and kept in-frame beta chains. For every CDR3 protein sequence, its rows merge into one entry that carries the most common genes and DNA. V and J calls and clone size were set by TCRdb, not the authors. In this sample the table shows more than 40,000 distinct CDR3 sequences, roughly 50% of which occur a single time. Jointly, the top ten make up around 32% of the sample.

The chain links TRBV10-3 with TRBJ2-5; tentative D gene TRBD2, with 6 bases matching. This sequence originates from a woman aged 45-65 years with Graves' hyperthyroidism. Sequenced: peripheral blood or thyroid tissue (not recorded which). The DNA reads TGTGCCGGAGGGACCGGAGAGACCCAGTACTTC. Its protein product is CAGGTGETQYF.